This passage covers 24 T cell receptor beta chains from one sample sequenced in a study of cytomegalovirus exposure and HLA in healthy donors. Primers: 60 Vbeta forward and 13 Jbeta reverse. The method was immunoSEQ multiplex PCR; TCRdb's version includes in-frame clones alone and lacks a portion of them. The table has 130,000 to 150,000 clones, about three quarters seen once. What was sequenced was PBMCs. These receptor sequences come from a man in his forties or fifties in good health and CMV-seropositive.

The chain uses TRBV6-1 and TRBJ2-7; D is ambiguous. Germline CDR1 MNHNS, CDR2 SASEGT. V gave up 2 bases and J gave up 2 bases, with 10 bases separating them. CDR3 length: 14 residues. The CDR3 region has the DNA TGTGCCAGCAGTGAATCCAGTGGCCCCTACGAGCAGTACTTC. It specifies CASSESSGPYEQYF.

The chain uses TRBV19 and TRBJ2-5; a possible D gene is TRBD1 (6 bases). The CDR3 runs to 13 residues. Trimming left V 5 bases short and J 5 bases short, with 12 bases between. In germline, CDR1 is LNHDA, CDR2 SQIVND (reference sequence). CDR3 bases: TGTGCCAGTAGTCCCCCAGGGGATGAGACCCAGTACTTC. Amino acid sequence: CASSPPGDETQYF.

Only a few counts were recorded for this clone. The chain uses TRBV27 and TRBJ2-3, with 10 bases aligning to TRBD1. CDR1 is MNHEY, CDR2 SMNVEV, per germline (reference sequence). After removal of 5 bases from V and 5 bases from J, the junction contained 4 bases not matched to a gene. This CDR3 is built from 14 residues. The CDR3 sequence is CASSRQGARDTQYF. The CDR3 nucleotides are TGTGCCAGCAGTAGACAGGGGGCAAGAGATACGCAGTATTTT.

V gene TRBV7-7 combines with J gene TRBJ2-3; 8 bases map to TRBD2. This CDR3 contains 15 residues. Trimming removed 1 base from V and 4 bases from J; junction bases left unmatched: 4. Germline CDR1 and CDR2: SSHAT and FNYEAQ (reference sequence). The CDR3 region has the DNA TGTGCCAGCAGCTTAGGACTAGCGTCCCCAGATACGCAGTATTTT. Protein: CASSLGLASPDTQYF. The full variable domain, in which reference TRBV7-7 and TRBJ2-3 provide the parts outside the CDR3, is GAGVSQSPRYKVTKRGQDVTLRCDPISSHATLYWYQQALGQGPEFLTYFNYEAQPDKSGLPSDRFSAERPEGSISTLTIQRTEQRDSAMYRCASSLGLASPDTQYFGPGTRLTVL.

This chain links TRBV27 with TRBJ2-7, with 8 bases fitting TRBD1. V trimming: 2 bases; J trimming: 3 bases; junction bases outside the gene matches: 9. There are 16 residues in the CDR3. CDR1 and CDR2 (germline): MNHEY, SMNVEV (reference sequence). The CDR3 DNA sequence: TGTGCCAGCAGTTTAGGGACAGGCCTAGGGCTCTACGAGCAGTACTTC. The encoded protein is CASSLGTGLGLYEQYF.

The chain uses TRBV6-4 and TRBJ2-1; 11 bases match TRBD1. This CDR3 spans 16 amino acids. Germline V gives CDR1 MRHNA, CDR2 SNTAGT. The junction had 9 bases not matched to a gene; V was cut back by 5 bases and J by 6 bases. The CDR3 here is CASSPHDGTGGNEQFF. Here the CDR3 DNA reads TGTGCCAGCAGTCCCCACGACGGGACAGGGGGCAATGAGCAGTTCTTC.

The chain links TRBV7-9 to TRBJ2-2, with D perhaps TRBD1 (5 bases). There are 13 residues in the CDR3. Germline V gene lookup returns CDR1 SEHNR and CDR2 FQNEAQ (reference sequence). The ends were cut back, 6 bases at V and 6 bases at J, with 11 bases in the middle. The CDR3 nucleotides read TGTGCCAGCAGTCAAGAAGGGGCCGGGGAGCTGTTTTTT. It codes for CASSQEGAGELFF.

The rearrangement joins TRBV29-1 to TRBJ2-6; D gene unclear. The V end lost 1 base, the J end lost 0 bases, and 10 bases lay between the germline ends. The germline gives CDR1 SQVTM, CDR2 ANQGSEA. CDR3 size: 16 residues. DNA for the CDR3: TGCAGCGTTGAAGGAGGCGGTAGCTCTGGGGCCAACGTCCTGACTTTC. Its translation is CSVEGGGSSGANVLTF.

J is TRBJ2-7 and V is TRBV27, with D perhaps TRBD1 (6 bases). The CDR3 contains 13 residues. Germline V CDR1 and CDR2: MNHEY, SMNVEV (reference sequence). Deletions cut 8 bases from V and 1 base from J, with 12 bases between. The CDR3 loop is CASGIRGSYEQYF. In DNA, the CDR3 is TGTGCCAGCGGAATCAGGGGTTCCTACGAGCAGTACTTC.

The chain employs TRBV6-5 and TRBJ2-7; D remains unclear. The CDR3 loop spans 12 amino acids. The germline CDR1 and CDR2 sequences are MNHEY and SVGAGI. Trimming stripped 5 bases from V and 10 bases from J, with 15 bases between. The DNA for the CDR3 is TGTGCCAGCAGTACCGGAACAGTAAGTCAGTACTTC. Protein: CASSTGTVSQYF.

The V gene is TRBV6-5, the J gene TRBJ1-1; 7 bases align to TRBD1. CDR1 is MNHEY and CDR2 is SVGAGI in the germline V gene. V lost 4 bases to trimming and J lost 7 bases; unmatched junction nucleotides: 9. This CDR3 is 14 amino acids long. The CDR3 coding sequence is TGTGCCAGCAGTTCCGGGACAGCCCTCGTTGAAGCTTTCTTT. This codes for CASSSGTALVEAFF.

V gene TRBV5-4 combines with J gene TRBJ1-2; D is ambiguous. The CDR3 spans 14 residues. With 4 bases removed from V and 0 bases from J, the gap between germline ends came to 10 bases. Germline V lookup: CDR1 SGHNT, CDR2 YYREEE (reference sequence). The CDR3 protein is CASSPPAANYGYTF. CDR3 coding DNA: TGTGCCAGCAGCCCTCCTGCAGCTAACTATGGCTACACCTTC.

This rearrangement joins TRBV10-3 to TRBJ1-1; 7 nucleotides match TRBD1. After removal of 3 bases from V and 3 bases from J, the junction contained 10 bases not matched to a gene. Per germline, CDR1 ENHRY and CDR2 SYGVKD. This CDR3 comprises 16 residues. CDR3 protein: CAISERPPGQYTEAFF. CDR3 nucleotides: TGTGCCATCAGTGAAAGGCCCCCGGGACAGTACACTGAAGCTTTCTTT.

The V gene is TRBV7-2, the J gene TRBJ2-1, with D maybe TRBD1 (5 bases). From germline, CDR1 is SGHTA and CDR2 FQGNSA. This CDR3 comprises 14 residues. Trimming stripped 1 base from V and 15 bases from J, with 19 bases between. This CDR3 reads CASSLGWGSEDPFF. The CDR3, as DNA: TGTGCCAGCAGCTTAGGGTGGGGCTCCGAGGATCCGTTCTTC.

This clone was counted a few times. V usage is TRBV7-2 and J usage is TRBJ2-3; possible D gene TRBD2, 5 bases. The length of the CDR3 is 15 residues. In germline, CDR1 is SGHTA, CDR2 FQGNSA. Deletions cut 5 bases from V and 1 base from J, with 13 bases between. The CDR3 reads CASSHGLFRTDTQYF. The CDR3, as DNA: TGTGCCAGCAGCCATGGACTGTTCCGCACAGATACGCAGTATTTT.

V gene TRBV4-2 combines with J gene TRBJ2-1; 14 bases agree with TRBD2. In germline, CDR1 is LGHNA, CDR2 YNFKEQ. This CDR3 has 18 residues. With V trimmed by 1 base and J by 9 bases, 11 bases remained unmatched. The CDR3, as DNA: TGTGCCAGCAGCCAAGGAACCCAGGGGACTAGCGGGAGTTCTGAGCAGTTCTTC. Protein: CASSQGTQGTSGSSEQFF.

The V and J genes are TRBV10-1 and TRBJ2-5; D is unresolved. Trimming took 3 bases from V and 1 from J, leaving 3 bases between them. Germline CDR1 is WNHNN and CDR2 is SYGVQD (reference sequence). The CDR3 contains 12 residues. CDR3 in amino acids: CASSDSQETQYF. In DNA form, the CDR3 reads TGCGCCAGCAGTGACAGCCAAGAGACCCAGTACTTC.

The chain carries TRBV5-4 and TRBJ2-1, with 7 positions matching TRBD2. Per germline, CDR1 SGHNT and CDR2 YYREEE (reference sequence). Trimming at V came to 0 bases and at J to 4 bases, leaving 4 bases not matched to a gene. This CDR3 has 15 amino acids. The CDR3 sequence is CASSLEASGYNEQFF. The DNA for the CDR3 is TGTGCCAGCAGCTTGGAAGCTAGCGGATACAATGAGCAGTTCTTC.

This clone was seen only a few times. In nucleotides, the CDR3 is TGTGCCAGTAGCGGCAGGGAAGTCTCGAGCTCCTACAATGAGCAGTTCTTC. Translated: CASSGREVSSSYNEQFF. This chain links TRBV19 with TRBJ2-1; D possibly corresponds to TRBD1 (5 bases). Germline CDR1 is LNHDA and CDR2 is SQIVND (reference sequence). Trimming removed 6 bases from V and 0 bases from J, with 18 bases in between. This CDR3 has 17 residues.

Only a few counts were recorded for this clone. The rearrangement links TRBV20-1 to TRBJ2-7; D possibly corresponds to TRBD2 (5 bases). CDR3 length equals 11 residues. Trimming took 6 bases from V and 6 from J, leaving 12 bases between them. The V gene's germline CDR1 is DFQATT and CDR2 SNEGSKA (reference sequence). CDR3 in amino acids: CSAADRGEQYF. CDR3 DNA sequence: TGCAGTGCCGCAGATCGGGGCGAGCAGTACTTC.

This clone was counted between two and nine times. This sequence joins TRBV7-7 and TRBJ1-5; D is unclear. The germline V gene encodes CDR1 SSHAT and CDR2 FNYEAQ (reference sequence). The CDR3 runs 13 residues. Trimming cost V 5 bases and J 2 bases, with 7 bases left between them. The CDR3: CASSIQGNQPQHF. CDR3 in DNA: TGTGCCAGCAGCATTCAGGGCAATCAGCCCCAGCATTTT.

This clone appeared a few times. This rearrangement joins TRBV5-1 to TRBJ2-3; TRBD1 matches 7 bases. The germline CDR1 and CDR2 sequences are SGHRS and YFSETQ. The CDR3 is 15 residues long. With 4 bases clipped from V and 0 bases from J, the junction kept 5 bases outside the gene matches. In DNA form, the CDR3 reads TGCGCCAGCAGCATAGGACAGGCCAGCACAGATACGCAGTATTTT. Protein: CASSIGQASTDTQYF.

This chain connects TRBV2 to TRBJ2-7; 8 bases map to TRBD2. J was trimmed by 5 bases and V by 8 bases; bases with no gene match: 11. CDR3 length: 14 residues. Germline CDR1 and CDR2: SNHLY and FYNNEI. DNA for the CDR3: TGTGCCAGCCTTCCCGGGAGGGGGGACAACGAGCAGTACTTC. Residues: CASLPGRGDNEQYF.

The chain is built from TRBV6-6 and TRBJ2-2, with 11 positions matching TRBD2. Germline trimming cut 7 bases from V and 2 bases from J; bases unmatched to any gene: 6. The CDR3 consists of 16 residues. The germline gives CDR1 MNHNY, CDR2 SVGAGI (reference sequence). The CDR3 sequence is CASTSTSGINTGELFF. The CDR3 DNA sequence: TGTGCCAGCACCTCGACTAGCGGGATAAACACCGGGGAGCTGTTTTTT.